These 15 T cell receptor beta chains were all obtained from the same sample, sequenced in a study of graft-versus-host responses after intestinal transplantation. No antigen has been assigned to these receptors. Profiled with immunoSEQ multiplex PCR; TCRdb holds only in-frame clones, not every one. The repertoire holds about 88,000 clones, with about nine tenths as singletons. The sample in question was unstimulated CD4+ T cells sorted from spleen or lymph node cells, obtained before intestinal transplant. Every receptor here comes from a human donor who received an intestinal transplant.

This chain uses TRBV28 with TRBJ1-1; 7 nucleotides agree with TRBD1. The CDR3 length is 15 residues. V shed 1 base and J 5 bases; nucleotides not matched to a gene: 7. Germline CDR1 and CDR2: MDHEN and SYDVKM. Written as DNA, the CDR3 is TGTGCCAGCAGTTTATCAAAGGGGGCGAGGACTGAAGCTTTCTTT. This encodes CASSLSKGARTEAFF. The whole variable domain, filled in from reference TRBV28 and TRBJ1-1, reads DVKVTQSSRYLVKRTGEKVFLECVQDMDHENMFWYRQDPGLGLRLIYFSYDVKMKEKGDIPEGYSVSREKKERFSLILESASTNQTSMYLCASSLSKGARTEAFFGQGTRLTVV.

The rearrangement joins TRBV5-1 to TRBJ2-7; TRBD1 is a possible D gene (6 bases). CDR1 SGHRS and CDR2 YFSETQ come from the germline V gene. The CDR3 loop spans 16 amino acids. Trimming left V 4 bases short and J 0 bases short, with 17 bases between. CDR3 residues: CASSPDSGGHSYEQYF. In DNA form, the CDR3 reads TGCGCCAGCAGCCCCGATTCTGGGGGCCACTCCTACGAGCAGTACTTC.

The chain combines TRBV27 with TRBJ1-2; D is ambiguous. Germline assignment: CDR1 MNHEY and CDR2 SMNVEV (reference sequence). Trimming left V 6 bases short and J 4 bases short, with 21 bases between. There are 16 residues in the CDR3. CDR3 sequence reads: CASSSAGGRTVYGYTF. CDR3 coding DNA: TGTGCCAGCAGCTCCGCCGGCGGCAGAACGGTCTATGGCTACACCTTC.

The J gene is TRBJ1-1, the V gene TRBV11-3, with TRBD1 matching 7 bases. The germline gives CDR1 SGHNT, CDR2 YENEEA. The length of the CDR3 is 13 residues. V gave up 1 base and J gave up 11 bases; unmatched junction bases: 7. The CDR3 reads CASSLGSDRDAFF. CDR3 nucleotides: TGTGCCAGCAGCTTAGGGTCCGACAGGGATGCTTTCTTT.

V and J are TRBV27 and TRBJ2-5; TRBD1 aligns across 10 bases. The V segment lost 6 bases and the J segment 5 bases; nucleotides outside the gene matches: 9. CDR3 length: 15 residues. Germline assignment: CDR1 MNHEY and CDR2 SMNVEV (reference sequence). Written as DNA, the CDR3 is TGTGCCAGCAGACCCAGACAGGGGGCGGCGGAGACCCAGTACTTC. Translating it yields CASRPRQGAAETQYF.

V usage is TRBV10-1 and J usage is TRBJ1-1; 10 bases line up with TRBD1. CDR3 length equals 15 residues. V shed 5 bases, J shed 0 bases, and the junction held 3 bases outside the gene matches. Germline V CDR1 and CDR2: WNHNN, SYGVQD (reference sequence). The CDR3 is CASSPGTGVNTEAFF. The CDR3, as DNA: TGCGCCAGCAGTCCCGGGACAGGGGTGAACACTGAAGCTTTCTTT.

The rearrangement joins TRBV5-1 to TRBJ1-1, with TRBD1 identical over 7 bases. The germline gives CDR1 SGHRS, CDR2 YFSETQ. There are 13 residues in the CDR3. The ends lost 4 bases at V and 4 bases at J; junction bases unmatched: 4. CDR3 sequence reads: CASSRGLGTEAFF. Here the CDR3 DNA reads TGCGCCAGCAGCAGGGGGCTCGGCACTGAAGCTTTCTTT. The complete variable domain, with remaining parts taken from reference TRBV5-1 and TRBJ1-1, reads KAGVTQTPRYLIKTRGQQVTLSCSPISGHRSVSWYQQTPGQGLQFLFEYFSETQRNKGNFPGRFSGRQFSNSRSEMNVSTLELGDSALYLCASSRGLGTEAFFGQGTRLTVV.

The CDR3 region has the DNA TGCAGTGCCGTAACAGGGGATGAGCAGTTCTTC. Translation: CSAVTGDEQFF. The chain has TRBV20-1 and TRBJ2-1; 7 bases are shared with TRBD1. Germline assignment: CDR1 DFQATT and CDR2 SNEGSKA (reference sequence). This CDR3 has 11 residues. The junction had 4 bases not matched to a gene; V was cut back by 6 bases and J by 8 bases.

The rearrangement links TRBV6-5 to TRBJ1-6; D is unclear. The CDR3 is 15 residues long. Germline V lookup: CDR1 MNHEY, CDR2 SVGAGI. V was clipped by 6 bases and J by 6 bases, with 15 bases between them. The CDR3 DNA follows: TGTGCCAGCAGGCCCCCACTAGGTCCTAATTCACCCCTCCACTTT. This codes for CASRPPLGPNSPLHF.

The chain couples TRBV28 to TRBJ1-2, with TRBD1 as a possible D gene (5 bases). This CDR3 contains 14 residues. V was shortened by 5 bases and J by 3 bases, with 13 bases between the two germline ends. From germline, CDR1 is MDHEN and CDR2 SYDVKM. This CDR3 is CASSPVGRDYGYTF. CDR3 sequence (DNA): TGTGCCAGCAGTCCCGTTGGCAGGGACTATGGCTACACCTTC.

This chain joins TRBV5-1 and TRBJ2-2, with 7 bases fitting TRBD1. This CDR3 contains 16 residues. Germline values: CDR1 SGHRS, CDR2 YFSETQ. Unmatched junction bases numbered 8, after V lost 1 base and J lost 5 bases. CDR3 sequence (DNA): TGCGCCAGCAGCTTGATCCGAGGGGGCGGGACCGGGGAGCTGTTTTTT. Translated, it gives CASSLIRGGGTGELFF.

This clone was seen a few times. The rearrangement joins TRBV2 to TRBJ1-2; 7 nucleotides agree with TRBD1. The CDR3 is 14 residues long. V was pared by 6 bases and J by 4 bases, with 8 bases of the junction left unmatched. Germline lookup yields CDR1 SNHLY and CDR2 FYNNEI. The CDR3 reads CASSPSGTAYGYTF. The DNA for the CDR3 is TGTGCCAGCAGCCCCTCCGGGACAGCCTATGGCTACACCTTC.

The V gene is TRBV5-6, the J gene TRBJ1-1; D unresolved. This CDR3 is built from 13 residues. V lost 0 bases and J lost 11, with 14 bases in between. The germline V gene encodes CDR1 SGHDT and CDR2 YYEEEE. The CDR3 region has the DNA TGTGCCAGCAGCTTGGAAGGACTGGGAAGGGCTTTCTTT. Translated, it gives CASSLEGLGRAFF.

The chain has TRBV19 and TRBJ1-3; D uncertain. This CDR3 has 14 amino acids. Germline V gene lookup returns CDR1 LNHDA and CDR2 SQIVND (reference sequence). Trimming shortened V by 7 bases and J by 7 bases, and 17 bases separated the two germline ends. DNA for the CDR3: TGTGCCAGTACCCTAGGGTTTTCGGGGAACACCATATATTTT. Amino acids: CASTLGFSGNTIYF.

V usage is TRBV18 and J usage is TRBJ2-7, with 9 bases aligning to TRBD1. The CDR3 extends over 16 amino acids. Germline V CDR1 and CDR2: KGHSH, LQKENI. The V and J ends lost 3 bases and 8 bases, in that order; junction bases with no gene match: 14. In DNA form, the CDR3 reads TGTGCCAGCTCACCTGCCCGGGACAGGGACCTCCTCCAGCAGTACTTC. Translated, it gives CASSPARDRDLLQQYF.